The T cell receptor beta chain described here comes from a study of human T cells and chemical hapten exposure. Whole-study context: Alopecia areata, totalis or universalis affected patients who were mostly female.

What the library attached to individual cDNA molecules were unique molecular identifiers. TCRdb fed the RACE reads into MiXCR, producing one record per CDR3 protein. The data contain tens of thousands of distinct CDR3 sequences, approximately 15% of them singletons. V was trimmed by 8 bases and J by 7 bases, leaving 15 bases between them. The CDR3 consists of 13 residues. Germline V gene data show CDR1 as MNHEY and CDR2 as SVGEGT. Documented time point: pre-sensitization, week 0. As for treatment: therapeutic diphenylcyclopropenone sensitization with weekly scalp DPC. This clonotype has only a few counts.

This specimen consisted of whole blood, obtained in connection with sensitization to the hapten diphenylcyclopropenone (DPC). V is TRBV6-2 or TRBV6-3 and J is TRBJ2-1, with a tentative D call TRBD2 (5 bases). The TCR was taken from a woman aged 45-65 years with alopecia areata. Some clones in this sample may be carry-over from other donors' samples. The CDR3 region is CASSLRRANEQFF. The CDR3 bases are TGTGCCAGCTCATTACGGCGGGCTAATGAGCAGTTCTTC.